Below, 30 T cell receptor beta chains from the same sample are listed, as sequenced in a study of blood T cells in healthy people across ages. With a J-beta primer mix and a sample-barcoded 5' primer, a second PCR ran about 6 to 11 cycles. TCRdb processed the 5' RACE reads anew with MiXCR; each CDR3 protein has one entry. The data contain over 600,000 distinct CDR3 sequences, more than 50% of them seen just once; the ten biggest clones take up 20% to 30%. Sequencing used blood. The receptors come from a man aged 40-49 years in good health.

A remark on this clonotype: A much larger clone lies a single base off, so this may be a read error. The chain joins TRBV5-1 to TRBJ1-6; D is possibly TRBD1 (5 bases). The CDR3 is 16 residues long. Germline loops: CDR1 SGHRS, CDR2 YFSETQ. Trimming pared 0 bases from V and 7 bases from J, leaving 14 bases between. CDR3 sequence (DNA): TGCGCCAGCAGCTTGGTGCCGACAGATAAGAATTCACCCCTCCACTTT. This sequence encodes CASSLVPTDKNSPLHF.

The DNA for the CDR3 is TGTGCCAGCAGCCAAGAGGCGCCTGGTTTGGCCGGGGAGCTGTTTTTT. This translates into CASSQEAPGLAGELFF. The chain recombines TRBV3-1 with TRBJ2-2; D gene unclear. The CDR3 consists of 16 residues. With 0 bases removed from V and 6 bases from J, the gap between germline ends came to 14 bases. Per germline, CDR1 LGHDT and CDR2 YNNKEL (reference sequence).

This clonotype was observed a few times. Here the CDR3 reads CSATPGQGHEQYF. For the CDR3, the DNA is TGCAGTGCTACCCCAGGACAGGGCCACGAGCAGTACTTC. This chain links TRBV20-1 with TRBJ2-4; TRBD1 matches 8 bases. The DNA matches TRBJ2-7 better at its end, which makes the J call doubtful. The CDR3 totals 13 residues. The germline CDR1 and CDR2 sequences are DFQATT and SNEGSKA (reference sequence).

The V call is TRBV7-2, the J call TRBJ2-3; maybe TRBD1 (6 bases). V lost 4 bases and J lost 2, with 16 bases in between. CDR1 is SGHTA and CDR2 is FQGNSA in the germline V gene. CDR3 size: 16 residues. The CDR3 spells CTSSSNLGADTDTQYF. The CDR3 region has the DNA TGTACCAGCAGCTCTAATCTGGGGGCTGACACAGATACGCAGTATTTT.

The chain employs TRBV20-1 and TRBJ1-1; 8 bases agree with TRBD1. Germline-derived CDR1 and CDR2 are DFQATT and SNEGSKA (reference sequence). The length of the CDR3 is 13 residues. Trimming removed 3 bases from V and 5 bases from J; junction bases left unmatched: 5. The DNA of the CDR3 is TGCAGTGCTAGGAGGACAGGGTCGACTGAAGCTTTCTTT. It encodes CSARRTGSTEAFF.

The CDR3 DNA follows: TGTGCCAGCAGCGACCGGACTAGGGGGGCCAATGAGCAGTTCTTC. Protein sequence: CASSDRTRGANEQFF. The rearrangement joins TRBV7-2 to TRBJ2-1; a weak D match, TRBD2 (7 bases). The ends were cut back, 5 bases at V and 6 bases at J, with 17 bases in the middle. CDR3 length: 15 residues. CDR1 SGHTA and CDR2 FQGNSA come from the germline V gene. The full variable domain, in which reference TRBV7-2 and TRBJ2-1 provide the parts outside the CDR3, is GAGVSQSPSNKVTEKGKDVELRCDPISGHTALYWYRQSLGQGLEFLIYFQGNSAPDKSGLPSDRFSAERTGGSVSTLTIQRTQQEDSAVYLCASSDRTRGANEQFFGPGTRLTVL.

This clonotype was seen only a few times. V usage is TRBV5-4 and J usage is TRBJ2-4, with no clear D. The J call may not be correct, given that the DNA end is closer to TRBJ2-7. CDR1 SGHNT and CDR2 YYREEE come from the germline V gene (reference sequence). The CDR3 consists of 14 residues. CDR3 amino acids: CASSPLQRAYEQYF. The DNA of the CDR3 is TGTGCCAGCAGCCCTCTGCAGCGAGCCTACGAGCAGTACTTC.

The genes are TRBV7-6 and TRBJ2-3; D remains ambiguous. V shed 1 base and J shed 0 bases, with 8 bases lying between them. The germline gives CDR1 SGHVS, CDR2 FNYEAQ. This CDR3 has 15 residues. The CDR3 bases are TGTGCCAGCAGCTTAGGGTTTATCAGCACAGATACGCAGTATTTT. Protein sequence: CASSLGFISTDTQYF.

The chain employs TRBV25-1 and TRBJ2-3; tentatively, D is TRBD1 (5 bases). This CDR3 is built from 17 residues. Per the germline V gene, CDR1 is MGHDK and CDR2 is SYGVNS. Between the trimmed V and J ends, which lost 1 base and 0 bases, there was a span of 14 bases. CDR3 loop: CASSEFTTGTSTDTQYF. Written as DNA, the CDR3 is TGTGCCAGCAGTGAATTTACAACAGGCACTAGCACAGATACGCAGTATTTT.

There are a few counts of this clonotype. The CDR3 nucleotides are TGTGCCACCAGTGGGGTCAGCAATCAGCCCCAGCATTTT. Amino acids: CATSGVSNQPQHF. V is TRBV24-1 and J is TRBJ1-5; D is undetermined. Per germline, CDR1 KGHDR and CDR2 SFDVKD. V was trimmed by 5 bases and J by 1 base, leaving 5 bases between them. This CDR3 comprises 13 residues.

This clonotype was observed a handful of times. The chain links TRBV25-1 to TRBJ2-6; tentatively, D is TRBD1 or TRBD2 (5 bases each). V was pared by 2 bases and J by 0 bases, with 11 bases between. This CDR3 has 17 residues. Germline lookup yields CDR1 MGHDK and CDR2 SYGVNS. The CDR3 DNA reads as TGTGCCAGCAGTGAACCAGGGACCTACTCTGGGGCCAACGTCCTGACTTTC. As protein: CASSEPGTYSGANVLTF. Complete variable domain (other parts from reference TRBV25-1 and TRBJ2-6): EADIYQTPRYLVIGTGKKITLECSQTMGHDKMYWYQQDPGMELHLIHYSYGVNSTEKGDLSSESTVSRIRTEHFPLTLESARPSHTSQYLCASSEPGTYSGANVLTFGAGSRLTVL.

V gene TRBV7-9 combines with J gene TRBJ2-3, with 11 nucleotides matching TRBD2. The germline V gene has CDR1 SEHNR and CDR2 FQNEAQ (reference sequence). Unmatched junction bases numbered 1, after V lost 6 bases and J lost 5 bases. This CDR3 has 13 amino acids. This chain's CDR3 is CASRGTSGDTQYF. DNA for the CDR3: TGTGCCAGCAGGGGGACTAGCGGAGATACGCAGTATTTT. The variable domain in full, completed from reference TRBV7-9 and TRBJ2-3, reads DTGVSQNPRHKITKRGQNVTFRCDPISEHNRLYWYRQTLGQGPEFLTYFQNEAQLEKSRLLSDRFSAERPKGSFSTLEIQRTEQGDSAMYLCASRGTSGDTQYFGPGTRLTVL.

This clonotype was counted once. The CDR3 is CASSLLAATTYEQYF. CDR3 nucleotides: TGTGCCAGCAGTCTTCTAGCGGCGACGACCTACGAGCAGTACTTC. This chain uses TRBV28 with TRBJ2-7, with 7 bases aligning to TRBD2. The CDR3 is 15 amino acids. Germline CDR1 MDHEN, CDR2 SYDVKM. The junction had 9 bases not matched to a gene; V was cut back by 5 bases and J by 2 bases.

This clonotype was detected only a few times. The V call is TRBV28, the J call TRBJ2-1; weak D call: TRBD2 (6 bases). Deletions cut 9 bases from V and 8 bases from J, with 20 bases between. CDR3 length: 14 amino acids. The germline V gene encodes CDR1 MDHEN and CDR2 SYDVKM. The chain's CDR3 is CASNRDSASDEQFF. CDR3 sequence (DNA): TGTGCCAGTAACCGGGACTCAGCATCGGATGAGCAGTTCTTC.

The chain combines TRBV20-1 with TRBJ1-1; D unclear. The germline gives CDR1 DFQATT, CDR2 SNEGSKA (reference sequence). V lost 4 bases and J 6 bases, leaving 12 bases between the germline ends. CDR3 length equals 12 residues. The CDR3 is CSATGMAAEAFF. CDR3 DNA sequence: TGCAGTGCTACCGGGATGGCGGCTGAAGCTTTCTTT.

V and J are TRBV9 and TRBJ2-7; 8 bases match TRBD2. The CDR3 is 17 residues long. V lost 3 bases and J lost 2; bases outside the gene matches: 13. Germline values: CDR1 SGDLS, CDR2 YYNGEE. Here the CDR3 reads CASSDPPESGRTYEQYF. CDR3 coding DNA: TGTGCCAGCAGCGACCCACCCGAAAGCGGGAGAACCTACGAGCAGTACTTC. The complete variable domain, with remaining parts taken from reference TRBV9 and TRBJ2-7, reads DSGVTQTPKHLITATGQRVTLRCSPRSGDLSVYWYQQSLDQGLQFLIQYYNGEERAKGNILERFSAQQFPDLHSELNLSSLELGDSALYFCASSDPPESGRTYEQYFGPGTRLTVT.

The V and J genes are TRBV29-1 and TRBJ1-4; 7 nucleotides match TRBD1. Germline-derived CDR1 and CDR2 are SQVTM and ANQGSEA. The CDR3 loop spans 14 amino acids. The trim removed 6 bases at V and 7 bases at J, leaving 11 bases unmatched. CDR3 DNA: TGCAGCGTCCAGCCCCAGGGGGGCCCTGAAAAACTGTTTTTT. This codes for CSVQPQGGPEKLFF.

This chain connects TRBV20-1 to TRBJ2-1; 10 bases line up with TRBD2. Germline CDR1 DFQATT, CDR2 SNEGSKA (reference sequence). Germline trimming cut 3 bases from V and 4 bases from J; bases unmatched to any gene: 9. The CDR3 is 16 residues long. DNA for the CDR3: TGCAGTGCTAGGGGGGTCGGACTAGCGGATTACAATGAGCAGTTCTTC. Translated, it gives CSARGVGLADYNEQFF.

The chain couples TRBV29-1 to TRBJ2-1; 10 bases map to TRBD2. The CDR3 runs 17 residues. V was pared by 4 bases and J by 11 bases, with 20 bases of the junction left unmatched. Germline lookup yields CDR1 SQVTM and CDR2 ANQGSEA. In nucleotides, the CDR3 is TGCAGCGTTGGAGACAGGCTAGCGGGAGAGAACGGGGGTAAGCAGTTCTTC. Translation gives CSVGDRLAGENGGKQFF.

The gene calls are TRBV20-1 and TRBJ2-3, with D perhaps matching TRBD1 or TRBD2 (5 bases each). Germline V gene data show CDR1 as DFQATT and CDR2 as SNEGSKA (reference sequence). The germline V and J ends were trimmed by 0 bases and 10 bases, with 11 bases remaining between them. The length of the CDR3 is 12 residues. The CDR3 DNA sequence: TGCAGTGCTAGAGATAACGGGGACGCGCAGTATTTT. It is translated as CSARDNGDAQYF.

The chain couples TRBV27 to TRBJ1-2, with no clear D. The V end was cut by 3 bases, the J end by 0 bases, with 11 bases between. In germline, CDR1 is MNHEY, CDR2 SMNVEV (reference sequence). CDR3 size: 15 residues. The CDR3 bases are TGTGCCAGCAGTTTTCTGGCCACAACTAACTATGGCTACACCTTC. This translates into CASSFLATTNYGYTF.

The genes are TRBV20-1 and TRBJ2-7, with 8 bases that match TRBD1. CDR1 and CDR2 from the germline V gene are DFQATT and SNEGSKA (reference sequence). The J segment lost 3 bases and the V segment lost 0 bases, leaving 7 bases of the junction unmatched. The CDR3 loop spans 15 amino acids. CDR3 in DNA: TGCAGTGCTAGAGAATTTAAGACAGGGGACTACGAGCAGTACTTC. Its translation is CSAREFKTGDYEQYF.

This clonotype came up a few times. This chain links TRBV27 with TRBJ2-1; D unresolved. The CDR3 totals 14 residues. The germline V gene encodes CDR1 MNHEY and CDR2 SMNVEV (reference sequence). V lost 6 bases and J 3 bases, leaving 12 bases between the germline ends. The CDR3 loop reads CASSLVVSYNEQFF. Here the CDR3 DNA reads TGTGCCAGCAGCTTGGTGGTAAGCTACAATGAGCAGTTCTTC.

In DNA form, the CDR3 reads TGCAGCCCCAATCAGCCCCAGCATTTT. This sequence encodes CSPNQPQHF. The rearrangement links TRBV29-1 to TRBJ1-5; D is unresolved. From germline, CDR1 is SQVTM and CDR2 ANQGSEA. The CDR3 sequence is 9 residues long. V gave up 8 bases and J gave up 3 bases, with 2 bases separating them.

The chain combines TRBV5-1 with TRBJ1-1; D gene unclear. The V end lost 2 bases, the J end lost 10 bases, and 18 bases lay between the germline ends. Germline V lookup: CDR1 SGHRS, CDR2 YFSETQ. The CDR3 is 14 amino acids. CDR3 in DNA: TGCGCCAGCAGCTTCGGGTCAGGTGAGCAGGCAGCTTTCTTT. It yields the protein CASSFGSGEQAAFF.

The V and J genes are TRBV4-3 and TRBJ2-5; D gene ambiguous. This CDR3 region has 14 residues. Germline values: CDR1 LGHNA, CDR2 YSLEER. V gave up 0 bases and J gave up 1 base, with 6 bases separating them. CDR3 nucleotides: TGCGCCAGCAGCCAAGAGGGCAGCCAAGAGACCCAGTACTTC. Encoded protein: CASSQEGSQETQYF.

This clonotype was observed a few times. The rearrangement uses TRBV27 and TRBJ1-1; tentatively, D is TRBD1 (6 bases). Trimming took 3 bases from V and 5 from J, leaving 13 bases between them. This CDR3 comprises 14 residues. Germline lookup yields CDR1 MNHEY and CDR2 SMNVEV (reference sequence). The CDR3 loop is CASSFGGAGTEAFF. The CDR3 DNA reads as TGTGCCAGCAGTTTTGGGGGCGCGGGGACTGAAGCTTTCTTT.

This chain connects TRBV12-3 or TRBV12-4 to TRBJ2-3; D is uncertain. The V end was cut by 0 bases, the J end by 2 bases, with 15 bases between. The CDR3 has 17 residues. CDR3 in DNA: TGTGCCAGCAGTTTAGCCCCGCTCCCGTATACCACAGATACGCAGTATTTT. It yields the protein CASSLAPLPYTTDTQYF.

This rearrangement joins TRBV18 to TRBJ2-3; D is uncertain. This CDR3 region has 14 residues. V lost 6 bases and J 6 bases, leaving 16 bases between the germline ends. Germline CDR1 KGHSH, CDR2 LQKENI. CDR3 residues: CASSSSGSFDTQYF. Written as DNA, the CDR3 is TGTGCCAGCTCGTCATCGGGCAGTTTTGATACGCAGTATTTT.

This chain uses TRBV3-1 with TRBJ1-2; D gene ambiguous. This CDR3 is 15 amino acids long. Germline values: CDR1 LGHDT, CDR2 YNNKEL (reference sequence). The V end was cut by 4 bases, the J end by 0 bases, with 12 bases between. The CDR3 DNA is TGTGCCAGCAGCCTATCCACACTTGCTAACTATGGCTACACCTTC. Encoded protein: CASSLSTLANYGYTF.